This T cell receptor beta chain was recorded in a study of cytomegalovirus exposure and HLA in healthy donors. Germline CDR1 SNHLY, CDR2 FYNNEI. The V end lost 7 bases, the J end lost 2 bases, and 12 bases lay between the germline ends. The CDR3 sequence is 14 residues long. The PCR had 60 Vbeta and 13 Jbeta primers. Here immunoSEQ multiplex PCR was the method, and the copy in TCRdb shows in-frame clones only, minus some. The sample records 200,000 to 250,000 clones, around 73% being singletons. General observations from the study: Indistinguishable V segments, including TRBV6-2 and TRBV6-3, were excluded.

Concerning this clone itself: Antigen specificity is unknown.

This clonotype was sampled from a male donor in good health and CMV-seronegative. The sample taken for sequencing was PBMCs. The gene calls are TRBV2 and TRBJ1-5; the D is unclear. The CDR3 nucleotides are TGTGCCAGCAACCCCGAGGTGGGCAATCAGCCCCAGCATTTT. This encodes CASNPEVGNQPQHF.